The 12 T cell receptor beta chains presented below share a single source sample, sequenced in a study of shared clonotypes between healthy human individuals. Here immunoSEQ multiplex PCR was the method, and the copy in TCRdb shows in-frame clones only, minus some. The sample has about 230,000 clones; over 60% are singletons. The material sequenced was memory CD4+ T cells sorted from blood. This sample's subset: CD45RA-negative fraction. All receptors derive from a man in his thirties or forties in good health.

V gene TRBV27 combines with J gene TRBJ2-7; 13 bases line up with TRBD2. This CDR3 comprises 16 residues. Unmatched junction bases numbered 4, after V lost 0 bases and J lost 5 bases. Germline assignment: CDR1 MNHEY and CDR2 SMNVEV (reference sequence). For the CDR3, the DNA is TGTGCCAGCAGTTTATCGACTAGCGGGAGGAAGAACGAGCAGTACTTC. It yields the protein CASSLSTSGRKNEQYF.

This clone was counted once. V is TRBV7-2 and J is TRBJ1-2; the D is unclear. This CDR3 contains 15 residues. CDR1 is SGHTA, CDR2 FQGNSA, per germline. V was trimmed by 2 bases and J by 0 bases, leaving 10 bases between them. CDR3 loop: CASSLMQAANYGYTF. The DNA for the CDR3 is TGTGCCAGCAGCTTAATGCAGGCGGCTAACTATGGCTACACCTTC. The full variable domain, its missing parts supplied by reference TRBV7-2 and TRBJ1-2, is GAGVSQSPSNKVTEKGKDVELRCDPISGHTALYWYRQSLGQGLEFLIYFQGNSAPDKSGLPSDRFSAERTGGSVSTLTIQRTQQEDSAVYLCASSLMQAANYGYTFGSGTRLTVV.

The J gene is TRBJ2-5, the V gene TRBV28; no reliable D call. CDR3 size: 13 residues. Germline CDR1 MDHEN, CDR2 SYDVKM. V was trimmed by 5 bases and J by 5 bases, leaving 12 bases between them. CDR3 region: CASSRTSGETQYF. The CDR3 region has the DNA TGTGCCAGCAGTCGGACCTCCGGGGAGACCCAGTACTTC. The full variable domain, completed using reference TRBV28 and TRBJ2-5, is DVKVTQSSRYLVKRTGEKVFLECVQDMDHENMFWYRQDPGLGLRLIYFSYDVKMKEKGDIPEGYSVSREKKERFSLILESASTNQTSMYLCASSRTSGETQYFGPGTRLLVL.

The chain joins TRBV7-2 to TRBJ2-6; the D gene is possibly TRBD1 (6 bases). CDR1 and CDR2 (germline): SGHTA, FQGNSA. V was cut by 4 bases and J by 0 bases, with 13 bases left in between. The CDR3 runs 17 residues. Here the CDR3 reads CASSSQTGNSGANVLTF. As DNA, the CDR3 is TGTGCCAGCAGCTCTCAGACAGGCAACTCTGGGGCCAACGTCCTGACTTTC. Full variable domain (rest looked up from reference TRBV7-2 and TRBJ2-6): GAGVSQSPSNKVTEKGKDVELRCDPISGHTALYWYRQSLGQGLEFLIYFQGNSAPDKSGLPSDRFSAERTGGSVSTLTIQRTQQEDSAVYLCASSSQTGNSGANVLTFGAGSRLTVL.

The chain combines TRBV6-1 with TRBJ1-1, with D uncertain. The V gene's germline CDR1 is MNHNS and CDR2 SASEGT. The V end lost 7 bases, the J end lost 0 bases, and 15 bases lay between the germline ends. This CDR3 region has 15 residues. The CDR3: CASTPAGLMNTEAFF. The CDR3 DNA follows: TGTGCCAGCACCCCTGCAGGTCTCATGAACACTGAAGCTTTCTTT.

Concerning this clone itself: A much more abundant neighbour one base away suggests this may be a read error. The rearrangement uses TRBV5-1 and TRBJ2-7; 15 bases agree with TRBD2. Trimming removed 4 bases from V and 0 bases from J; junction bases left unmatched: 5. The CDR3 covers 17 residues. The germline V gene has CDR1 SGHRS and CDR2 YFSETQ. CDR3 sequence reads: CASSGGTSGRISYEQYF. CDR3 DNA: TGCGCCAGCAGCGGAGGGACTAGCGGGAGGATCTCCTACGAGCAGTACTTC.

This clone has a handful of counts. This chain joins TRBV21-1 and TRBJ2-7. TRBV21-1 represents a pseudogene. The CDR3 length is 14 residues. The DNA of the CDR3 is TGTGCCAGCAGCAAAGAGTCCCCCTCATACGAGCAGTACTTC. This encodes CASSKESPSYEQYF.

This clone was counted between two and nine times. The chain is built from TRBV9 and TRBJ2-3; weak D call: TRBD2 (6 bases). The germline V gene has CDR1 SGDLS and CDR2 YYNGEE. The germline V and J ends were trimmed by 1 base and 6 bases, with 15 bases remaining between them. This CDR3 is 15 amino acids long. The CDR3 region is CASSVLGGILDTQYF. DNA of the CDR3: TGTGCCAGCAGCGTACTCGGCGGGATCTTGGATACGCAGTATTTT.

CDR3 amino acids: CASKPQGAGTGELFF. In DNA form, the CDR3 reads TGTGCCAGCAAACCACAGGGGGCGGGAACCGGGGAGCTGTTTTTT. This chain joins TRBV27 and TRBJ2-2; 9 bases match TRBD1. The junction had 8 bases not matched to a gene; V was cut back by 7 bases and J by 5 bases. This CDR3 is 15 amino acids long. The germline V gene encodes CDR1 MNHEY and CDR2 SMNVEV (reference sequence).

The chain's CDR3 is CASSPDRGVGYGYTF. CDR3 nucleotide sequence: TGTGCCAGCAGCCCGGACAGGGGGGTTGGCTATGGCTACACCTTC. This sequence joins TRBV5-4 and TRBJ1-2, with TRBD1 matching over 10 bases. V trimming: 4 bases; J trimming: 4 bases; junction bases outside the gene matches: 7. This CDR3 comprises 15 residues. Germline CDR1 reads SGHNT; CDR2 reads YYREEE (reference sequence).

A single count supports this clone. The chain combines TRBV5-8 with TRBJ1-4; 7 nucleotides align to TRBD1. After removal of 4 bases from V and 2 bases from J, the junction contained 8 bases not matched to a gene. Germline lookup yields CDR1 SGHTS and CDR2 YDEGEE. The CDR3 sequence is 16 residues long. CDR3 nucleotide sequence: TGTGCCAGCAGCCACAAGGGGGCCGGGACTAATGAAAAACTGTTTTTT. Amino acids: CASSHKGAGTNEKLFF.

This clone was observed a few times. The chain links TRBV15 to TRBJ2-1, with D perhaps TRBD2 (5 bases). Germline V lookup: CDR1 LNHNV, CDR2 YYDKDF (reference sequence). This CDR3 is built from 16 residues. Trimming removed 5 bases at V and 0 bases at J, with 14 bases between. The CDR3 DNA reads as TGTGCCACCAGCGGAGGCCGGGGAAGCTCCTACAATGAGCAGTTCTTC. Amino acids: CATSGGRGSSYNEQFF.